Listed below are T cell receptor beta chains from one sample, sequenced in a study of shared clonotypes between healthy human individuals. Here immunoSEQ multiplex PCR was the method, and the copy in TCRdb shows in-frame clones only, minus some. The table has about 2.2 million clones, around 93% seen once; the top ten hold around 1.7%. The sample was naive CD8+ T cells from PBMCs. These receptors were taken from a man younger than 35 in good health. Some clones in this sample may be carry-over from other donors' samples. The CDR3 runs from the conserved cysteine through the conserved F or W. The order of the fields is D gene, J gene, clone size, CDR3 length, V gene, CDR3 DNA, CDR3 protein. D genes are given only for firm matches. The size field is filled for only some rows; it gives once, few, many or a size class.

. TRBJ2-7 . 14 TRBV11-2 TGTGCCAGCAGCTTAGCAGGGTTTGGGTACGAGCAGTACTTC CASSLAGFGYEQYF
TRBD1 TRBJ2-5 once 15 TRBV9 TGTGCCAGCAGCTCCCGGGACAGGGGGAAGGAGACCCAGTACTTC CASSSRDRGKETQYF
TRBD1 TRBJ2-1 . 16 TRBV10-1 TGCGCCAGCAGTGAGTGGGGACAGGCCCCCTACAATGAGCAGTTCTTC CASSEWGQAPYNEQFF
. TRBJ2-7 . 12 TRBV10-2 TGCGCCAGCATGGACGGCTCCTACGAGCAGTACTTC CASMDGSYEQYF
. TRBJ2-3 . 14 TRBV5-6 TGTGCCAGCAGCTTGGCGGGAACGACAGATACGCAGTATTTT CASSLAGTTDTQYF
TRBD2 TRBJ2-1 . 16 TRBV6-1 TGTGCCAGCAGTGAAGGGGAACTAGCGGGAGCCAATGAGCAGTTCTTC CASSEGELAGANEQFF
. TRBJ1-5 . 16 TRBV27 TGTGCCAGCAGTTTATCGCCAGGGGAGCGCAATCAGCCCCAGCATTTT CASSLSPGERNQPQHF
TRBD1 TRBJ1-2 . 17 TRBV30 TGTGCCTGGAGTGGATTCCCAGGGGGTTTTCAGAACTATGGCTACACCTTC CAWSGFPGGFQNYGYTF
. TRBJ1-1 . 14 TRBV6-1 TGTGCCACGCTGGGGGATGCGAGGATGACTGAAGCTTTCTTT CATLGDARMTEAFF
. TRBJ1-1 . 13 TRBV2 TGTGCCAGGGAACAGGCGACGAACACTGAAGCTTTCTTT CAREQATNTEAFF
TRBD2 TRBJ2-2 . 15 TRBV27 TGTGCCAGCAGTATCCGGGACTACCTCACCGGGGAGCTGTTTTTT CASSIRDYLTGELFF
. TRBJ1-1 few 11 TRBV27 TGTGCCAGCAGTTTTCTCGGGGCAGCTTTCTTT CASSFLGAAFF
. TRBJ2-5 . 9 TRBV28 TGTGCCAGCCGAGAGACCCAGTACTTC CASRETQYF
TRBD2 TRBJ2-1 . 16 TRBV9 TGTGCCAGCAGCGTAGGTAAACTAGCGGGAGGCCGCGAGCAGTTCTTC CASSVGKLAGGREQFF
. TRBJ2-1 . 13 TRBV5-6 TGTGCCAGCAGCTCTACCAACCCGGACTTGCGGTTCTTC CASSSTNPDLRFF
. TRBJ1-1 . 12 TRBV19 TGTGCCAGTAGTATCGGTCACACTGAAGCTTTCTTT CASSIGHTEAFF
. TRBJ2-2 . 13 TRBV7-6 TGTGCCAGCAGCGCGAGCGGCCCCGGGGAGCTGTTTTTT CASSASGPGELFF
. TRBJ2-5 . 16 TRBV7-9 TGTGCCAGCAGCCCCTCCGTGGGCAGGGGCCAAGAGACCCAGTACTTC CASSPSVGRGQETQYF
. TRBJ1-2 . 14 TRBV25-1 TGTGCCAGCACCAAGGGGGGGACTAACTATGGCTACACCTTC CASTKGGTNYGYTF
. TRBJ2-3 . 13 TRBV7-9 TGTGCCAGCAGCTTATATGGCACAGATACGCAGTATTTT CASSLYGTDTQYF
. TRBJ1-2 . 18 TRBV7-8 TGTGCCAGCAGCTTAGGAGGGCAGGTTAGACCCACAGGGATTGGCTACACCTTC CASSLGGQVRPTGIGYTF
TRBD2 TRBJ2-1 . 12 TRBV27 TGTGCCAGCATGGGCGGGAGTTTTGAGCAGTTCTTC CASMGGSFEQFF
TRBD1 TRBJ1-5 . 19 TRBV28 TGTGCCAGCAGTTTACCTAGGGACAGGGACACATATAGCAATCAGCCCCAGCATTTT CASSLPRDRDTYSNQPQHF
. TRBJ2-3 . 14 TRBV7-7 TGTGCCAGCAGCCGTGGGGGGGGCGCGGATACGCAGTATTTT CASSRGGGADTQYF
. TRBJ2-7 . 15 TRBV19 TGTGCCAGTAGTATTTCTCCCGGGCCGTTCTACGAGCAGTACTTC CASSISPGPFYEQYF
. TRBJ2-1 . 16 TRBV7-2 TGTGCCAGCAGCCCAACCATGAGGCACCTCCCCAATGGACAGTTCTTC CASSPTMRHLPNGQFF
. TRBJ2-5 . 14 TRBV28 TGTGCCAGCAGTTTACTGGGAGATCGAGAGACCCAGTACTTC CASSLLGDRETQYF
. TRBJ2-1 . 14 TRBV18 TGTGCCAGCTCACGAAAGAGGGGGGGGAATGAGCAGTTCTTC CASSRKRGGNEQFF
. TRBJ1-5 few 13 TRBV19 TGTGCCAGTACTGAGGAGGGGGTTCAGCCCCAGCATTTT CASTEEGVQPQHF
TRBD1 TRBJ2-7 . 14 TRBV4-3 TGCGCCAGCAGCCACGGCCAGGGGGCTAACGAGCAGTACTTC CASSHGQGANEQYF
TRBD2 TRBJ2-3 . 18 TRBV29-1 TGCAGCGCTATCGGAGTAGCGGGCGCTGACGCTAGCACAGATACGCAGTATTTT CSAIGVAGADASTDTQYF
. TRBJ2-2 . 16 TRBV10-3 TGTGCCATCAGTGAGTCGTGGACACCGAACACCGGGGAGCTGTTTTTT CAISESWTPNTGELFF
. TRBJ2-7 . 14 TRBV7-9 TGTGCCAGCAGCCCCACCGGGACTGGGGACGAGCAGTACTTC CASSPTGTGDEQYF
. TRBJ1-1 . 15 TRBV29-1 TGCAGCGTTGTGGGGACCCCAACGTCGCAAGCTGACGCTTTCTTT CSVVGTPTSQADAFF
. TRBJ1-5 . 15 TRBV5-5 TGTGCCAGCAGCTTTTCAGGGAATAGCAATCAGCCCCAGCATTTT CASSFSGNSNQPQHF
TRBD1 TRBJ1-6 . 16 TRBV7-2 TGTGCCAGCAGCAATCGCGCACAGGGGCGGAATTCACCCCTCCACTTT CASSNRAQGRNSPLHF
TRBD1 TRBJ2-2 . 15 TRBV4-1 TGCGCCAGCAGCCAAGGACAGGGTAACACCGGGGAGCTGTTTTTT CASSQGQGNTGELFF
. TRBJ1-1 . 13 TRBV15 TGTGCCACCAGAAAGACACAGAACACTGAAGCTTTCTTT CATRKTQNTEAFF
. TRBJ1-1 . 14 TRBV5-6 TGTGCCAGCAGCTTTCGGGAAACCACCACTGAAGCTTTCTTT CASSFRETTTEAFF
TRBD1 TRBJ1-5 . 16 TRBV28 TGTGCCAGCAGTTTTCCCGGGACAGGGGGGGGTCAGCCCCAGCATTTT CASSFPGTGGGQPQHF
. TRBJ2-2 . 16 TRBV5-1 TGCGCCAGCAGCCAGGCGACACCGGCGAACACCGGGGAGCTGTTTTTT CASSQATPANTGELFF
. TRBJ2-7 once 14 TRBV11-2 TGTGCCAGCAGCTTAGCCGGGAGTGCCTACGAGCAGTACTTC CASSLAGSAYEQYF
. TRBJ2-1 . 16 TRBV7-9 TGTGCCAGCAGCCCAATCCCCTGGACTGGATACAATGAGCAGTTCTTC CASSPIPWTGYNEQFF
TRBD2 TRBJ2-7 . 14 TRBV28 TGTGCCAGCAGCCGACTAGCGGGATCCTACGAGCAGTACTTC CASSRLAGSYEQYF
TRBD1 TRBJ2-1 . 16 TRBV4-1 TGCGCCAGCAGCCAGACAGGGGCGGTTTCCTACAATGAGCAGTTCTTC CASSQTGAVSYNEQFF